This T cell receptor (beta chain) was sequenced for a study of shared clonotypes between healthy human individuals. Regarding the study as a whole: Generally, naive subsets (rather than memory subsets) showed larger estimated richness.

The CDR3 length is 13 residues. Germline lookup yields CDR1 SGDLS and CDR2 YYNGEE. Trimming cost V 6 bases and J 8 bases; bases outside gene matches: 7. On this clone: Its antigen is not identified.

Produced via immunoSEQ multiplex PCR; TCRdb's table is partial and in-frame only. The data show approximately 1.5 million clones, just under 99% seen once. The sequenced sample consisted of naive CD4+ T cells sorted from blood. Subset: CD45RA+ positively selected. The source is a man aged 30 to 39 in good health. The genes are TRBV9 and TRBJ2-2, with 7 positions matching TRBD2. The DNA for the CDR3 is TGTGCCAGCACCCAGGTCGGGAGGGGGGAGCTGTTTTTT. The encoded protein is CASTQVGRGELFF.